The present TCR beta chain was sequenced within a study of beta chain features in type 1 diabetes. Study-level results: There was a possibility that cDNA sequencing over-represented cells with high TCR expression.

V was clipped by 2 bases and J by 4 bases, with 9 bases between them. The CDR3 runs 13 residues. CDR1 SGHAT and CDR2 FQNNGV come from the germline V gene. Each sorted fraction was over 95% pure. The sequenced template was cDNA made from the entire isolated RNA. An average of around 3.9 million reads was obtained for naive, central memory and regulatory T cell samples. Libraries were prepared by immunoSEQ multiplex PCR; TCRdb keeps only in-frame clonotypes and omits some of them. The top ten hold under 8.5% of the sample, which has around 320,000 clones, 14% seen once. In its sample, this clone was seen a few times. Antigen specificity is unknown.

The J gene is TRBJ2-7, the V gene TRBV11-2, with D uncertain. Sequenced sample: central memory CD4+ T cells from blood. The clonotype comes from a man aged 25-40 years in good health. CDR3 region: CASSLSRSYEQYF. The CDR3 DNA reads as TGTGCCAGCAGCTTATCACGGAGTTACGAGCAGTACTTC.